The clone carrying this T cell receptor (beta chain) occurred a few times. The target antigen is unknown. The TCR beta cDNA libraries carried unique molecular identifiers. With about 0.95 to 10 million T cells as the source, 540,000 or so cDNA molecules resulted. Using its own MiXCR run on the PCR reads, TCRdb lists one record per CDR3 protein. The repertoire holds 350,000 to 450,000 distinct CDR3 sequences, with 39% as singletons. This sample is drawn from a study of post-analysis software for immune sequencing data. The overall study: Relapsing-remitting, secondary progressive and progressive-relapsing forms made up the multiple sclerosis disease courses. The study's findings and limits: In patients, TRBV5-6, TRBV5-1 and TRBV20-1 belonged to roughly five TRBV segments found more frequently than in controls. Among multiple sclerosis patients, normalized Chao1 diversity was significantly below that of controls.

CDR3 size: 14 residues. Germline assignment: CDR1 PRHDT and CDR2 FYEKMQ (reference sequence). This chain connects TRBV13 to TRBJ2-7; unclear D gene. The end of the DNA is better explained by TRBJ2-5, so the J call may be wrong. This TCR derives from a girl aged 2-15 years with multiple sclerosis. The sample consisted of blood. The CDR3 is CASSLNRRSETQYF. The CDR3 DNA reads as TGTGCCAGCAGCTTAAACAGACGATCAGAGACCCAGTACTTC.